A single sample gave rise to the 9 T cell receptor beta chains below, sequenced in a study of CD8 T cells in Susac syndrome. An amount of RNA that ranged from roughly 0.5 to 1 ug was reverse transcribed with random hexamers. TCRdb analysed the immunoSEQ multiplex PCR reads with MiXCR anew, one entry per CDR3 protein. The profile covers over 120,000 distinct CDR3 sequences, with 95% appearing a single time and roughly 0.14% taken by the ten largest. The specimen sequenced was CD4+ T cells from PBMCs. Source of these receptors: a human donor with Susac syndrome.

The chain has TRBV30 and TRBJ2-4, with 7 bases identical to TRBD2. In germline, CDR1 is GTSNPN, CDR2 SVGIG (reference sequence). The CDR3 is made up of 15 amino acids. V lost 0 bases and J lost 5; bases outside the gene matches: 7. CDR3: CAWSVGGRAQNIQYF. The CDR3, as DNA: TGTGCCTGGAGTGTCGGTGGGAGGGCCCAAAACATTCAGTACTTC.

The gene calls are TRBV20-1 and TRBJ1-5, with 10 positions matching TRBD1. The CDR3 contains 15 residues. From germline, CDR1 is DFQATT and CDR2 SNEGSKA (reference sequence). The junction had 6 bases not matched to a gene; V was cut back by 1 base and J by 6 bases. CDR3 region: CSARAGTGDSQPQHF. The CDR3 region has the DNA TGCAGTGCTAGAGCCGGGACAGGGGACAGTCAGCCCCAGCATTTT.

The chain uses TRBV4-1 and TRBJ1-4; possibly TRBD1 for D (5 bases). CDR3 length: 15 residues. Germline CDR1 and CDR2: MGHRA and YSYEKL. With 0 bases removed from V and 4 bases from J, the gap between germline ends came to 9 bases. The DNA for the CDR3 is TGCGCCAGCAGCCAAGAGGGGACTCTTAATGAAAAACTGTTTTTT. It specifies CASSQEGTLNEKLFF.

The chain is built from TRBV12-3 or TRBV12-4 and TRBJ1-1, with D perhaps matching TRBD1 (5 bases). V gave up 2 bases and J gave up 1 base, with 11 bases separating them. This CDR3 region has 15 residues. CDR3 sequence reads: CASSLQGLPNTEAFF. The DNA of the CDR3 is TGTGCCAGCAGTTTACAGGGCCTACCGAACACTGAAGCTTTCTTT.

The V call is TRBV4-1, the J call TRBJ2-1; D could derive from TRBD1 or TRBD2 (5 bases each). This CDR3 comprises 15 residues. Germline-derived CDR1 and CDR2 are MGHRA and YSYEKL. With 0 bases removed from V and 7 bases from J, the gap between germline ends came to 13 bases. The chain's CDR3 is CASSQDQSGLNEQFF. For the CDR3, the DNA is TGCGCCAGCAGCCAAGATCAGTCGGGGCTAAATGAGCAGTTCTTC.

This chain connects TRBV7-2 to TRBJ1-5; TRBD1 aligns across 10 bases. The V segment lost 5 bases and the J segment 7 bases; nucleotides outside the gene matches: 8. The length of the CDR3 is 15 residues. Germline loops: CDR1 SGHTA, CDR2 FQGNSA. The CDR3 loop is CASSLSTGGRQPQHF. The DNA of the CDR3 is TGTGCCAGCAGCCTTTCGACAGGGGGCAGGCAGCCCCAGCATTTT.

CDR3 in amino acids: CASRNRISSYNEQFF. The DNA of the CDR3 is TGTGCCAGTAGGAACAGGATCAGCTCCTACAATGAGCAGTTCTTC. V gene TRBV19 combines with J gene TRBJ2-1; a weak D match, TRBD1 (5 bases). Trimming took 6 bases from V and 0 from J, leaving 12 bases between them. Per germline, CDR1 LNHDA and CDR2 SQIVND (reference sequence). The CDR3 spans 15 residues.

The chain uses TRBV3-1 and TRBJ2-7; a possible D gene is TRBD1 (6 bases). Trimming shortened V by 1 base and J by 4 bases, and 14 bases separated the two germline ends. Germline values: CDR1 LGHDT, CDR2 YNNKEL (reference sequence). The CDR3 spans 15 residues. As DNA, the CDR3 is TGTGCCAGCAGCCAAGGACCAGGGGCACAATACGAGCAGTACTTC. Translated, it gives CASSQGPGAQYEQYF.

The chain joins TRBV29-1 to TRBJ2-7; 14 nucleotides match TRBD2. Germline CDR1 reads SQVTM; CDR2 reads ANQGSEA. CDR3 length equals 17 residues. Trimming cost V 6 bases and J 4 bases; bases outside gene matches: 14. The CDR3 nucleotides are TGCAGCGTGGACAGACAGGGGACTAGCGGGGGTTCGTACGAGCAGTACTTC. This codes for CSVDRQGTSGGSYEQYF.